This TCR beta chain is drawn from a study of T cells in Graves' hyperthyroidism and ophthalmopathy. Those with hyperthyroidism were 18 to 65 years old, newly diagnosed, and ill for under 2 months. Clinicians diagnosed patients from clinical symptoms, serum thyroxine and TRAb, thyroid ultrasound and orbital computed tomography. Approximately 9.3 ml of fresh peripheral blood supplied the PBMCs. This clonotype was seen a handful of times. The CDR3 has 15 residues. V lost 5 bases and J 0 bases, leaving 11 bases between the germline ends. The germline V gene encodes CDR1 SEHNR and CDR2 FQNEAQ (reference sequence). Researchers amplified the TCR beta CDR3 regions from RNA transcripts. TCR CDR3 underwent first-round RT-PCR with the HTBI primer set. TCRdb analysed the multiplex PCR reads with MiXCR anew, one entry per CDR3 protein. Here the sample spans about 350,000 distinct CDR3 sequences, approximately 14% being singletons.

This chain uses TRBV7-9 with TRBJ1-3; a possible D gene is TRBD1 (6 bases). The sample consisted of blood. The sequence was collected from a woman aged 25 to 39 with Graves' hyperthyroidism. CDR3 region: CASSLDRHSGNTIYF. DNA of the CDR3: TGTGCCAGCAGCCTGGACAGACACTCTGGAAACACCATATATTTT. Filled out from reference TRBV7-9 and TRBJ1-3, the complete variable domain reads DTGVSQNPRHKITKRGQNVTFRCDPISEHNRLYWYRQTLGQGPEFLTYFQNEAQLEKSRLLSDRFSAERPKGSFSTLEIQRTEQGDSAMYLCASSLDRHSGNTIYFGEGSWLTVV.